This entry lists 13 T cell receptor beta chains sequenced from one sample in a study of sequential checkpoint blockade in melanoma (dated 2019 in TCRdb). The library came from the immunoSEQ multiplex PCR assay. TCRdb limited this immuneACCESS table to in-frame rearrangements with V and J called. A share of clones is missing; checked studies link under half to unresolved V genes, and the rest is unexplained. The sample table lists about 2,900 clones, approximately 20% of them with a count of one. Over 8.5% of the sample comes from the top ten. Interpreted using the paper, the treatment or condition label stands for: randomized to nivolumab then ipilimumab (arm A) or the reverse (arm B). The source was tumor tissue (inferred from file names), collected from a patient given nivolumab and ipilimumab in sequence. These receptors all come from a human donor with melanoma.

This clone has ten or more counts. The chain employs TRBV11-3 and TRBJ2-7; 9 bases are shared with TRBD1. Trimming at V came to 3 bases and at J to 5 bases, leaving 5 bases not matched to a gene. The germline gives CDR1 SGHNT, CDR2 YENEEA. The CDR3 length is 14 residues. CDR3 residues: CASSFPTGGDEQYF. The DNA for the CDR3 is TGTGCCAGCAGCTTCCCCACAGGGGGCGACGAGCAGTACTTC.

By sample fraction, this clone is large. The genes are TRBV19 and TRBJ1-4; D gene ambiguous. V lost 6 bases and J lost 0, with 2 bases in between. The CDR3 runs to 12 residues. Germline CDR1 is LNHDA and CDR2 is SQIVND (reference sequence). The CDR3 sequence is CASRTTNEKLFF. The CDR3 DNA sequence: TGTGCCAGTAGGACAACTAATGAAAAACTGTTTTTT.

A few counts support this clone. The rearrangement joins TRBV9 to TRBJ2-1; perhaps TRBD2 as D (6 bases). Germline lookup yields CDR1 SGDLS and CDR2 YYNGEE. The CDR3 covers 15 residues. Trimming cost V 0 bases and J 1 base, with 8 bases left between them. The chain's CDR3 is CASSVAGGSYNEQFF. Here the CDR3 DNA reads TGTGCCAGCAGCGTAGCCGGGGGATCCTACAATGAGCAGTTCTTC.

This chain connects TRBV19 to TRBJ1-1, with TRBD1 as a possible D gene (6 bases). Trimming left V 3 bases short and J 3 bases short, with 11 bases between. This CDR3 has 14 residues. The germline CDR1 and CDR2 sequences are LNHDA and SQIVND (reference sequence). CDR3 amino acids: CASSIGEGDTEAFF. The CDR3 region has the DNA TGTGCCAGTAGTATTGGGGAGGGGGACACTGAAGCTTTCTTT. Variable domain in full (rest from reference TRBV19 and TRBJ1-1): DGGITQSPKYLFRKEGQNVTLSCEQNLNHDAMYWYRQDPGQGLRLIYYSQIVNDFQKGDIAEGYSVSREKKESFPLTVTSAQKNPTAFYLCASSIGEGDTEAFFGQGTRLTVV.

Many counts were recorded for this clone. The rearrangement links TRBV11-3 to TRBJ2-7; no clear D gene. V lost 3 bases to trimming and J lost 1 base, with 13 bases between them. In germline, CDR1 is SGHNT, CDR2 YENEEA. This CDR3 is 15 amino acids long. CDR3 nucleotides: TGTGCCAGCAGCTTGGGATATAGTGCTTCCTACGAGCAGTACTTC. It codes for CASSLGYSASYEQYF.

This clone was recorded once. The rearrangement joins TRBV18 to TRBJ2-7; no firm D call. With 1 base removed from V and 3 bases from J, the gap between germline ends came to 7 bases. This CDR3 region has 13 residues. Germline loops: CDR1 KGHSH, CDR2 LQKENI. CDR3 in amino acids: CASSPLASYEQYF. As DNA, the CDR3 is TGTGCCAGCTCACCACTGGCAAGCTACGAGCAGTACTTC.

The CDR3 DNA sequence: TGTGCCAGCAGCCAAGATTGGGGAAAGCTTTTTTCCGGGGAGACCCAGTACTTC. Protein product: CASSQDWGKLFSGETQYF. The chain couples TRBV14 to TRBJ2-5; no firm D call. With 0 bases removed from V and 5 bases from J, the gap between germline ends came to 22 bases. Germline values: CDR1 SGHDN, CDR2 FVKESK. The CDR3 length is 18 residues. The complete variable domain, with remaining parts taken from reference TRBV14 and TRBJ2-5, reads EAGVTQFPSHSVIEKGQTVTLRCDPISGHDNLYWYRRVMGKEIKFLLHFVKESKQDESGMPNNRFLAERTGGTYSTLKVQPAELEDSGVYFCASSQDWGKLFSGETQYFGPGTRLLVL.

Judged by abundance, this clone is medium-sized. V gene TRBV11-3 combines with J gene TRBJ1-3, with TRBD1 as a possible D gene (6 bases). The V end lost 1 base, the J end lost 0 bases, and 10 bases lay between the germline ends. The CDR3 is 16 amino acids. CDR1 SGHNT and CDR2 YENEEA come from the germline V gene. CDR3 residues: CASSLVGAFSGNTIYF. CDR3 coding DNA: TGTGCCAGCAGCTTAGTGGGGGCGTTCTCTGGAAACACCATATATTTT.

Only a few counts were recorded for this clone. This chain links TRBV9 with TRBJ1-5, with a weak D call TRBD1 (5 bases). Germline lookup yields CDR1 SGDLS and CDR2 YYNGEE. Trimming stripped 4 bases from V and 2 bases from J, with 13 bases between. This CDR3 contains 15 residues. The CDR3 sequence is CASSPRDGGNQPQHF. Here the CDR3 DNA reads TGTGCCAGCAGCCCCCGGGACGGTGGCAATCAGCCCCAGCATTTT.

On this clone: Other DNA sequences in the same sample also yield this CDR3. This chain uses TRBV29-1 with TRBJ2-5; 10 positions match TRBD2. V shed 6 bases, J shed 3 bases, and the junction held 4 bases outside the gene matches. The germline CDR1 and CDR2 sequences are SQVTM and ANQGSEA. The CDR3 has 13 amino acids. CDR3 DNA: TGCAGCGTACAAACTAGCGGGGAAGAGACCCAGTACTTC. Its protein is CSVQTSGEETQYF.

The chain employs TRBV19 and TRBJ1-6; D gene uncertain. V lost 3 bases to trimming and J lost 6 bases, with 9 bases between them. The CDR3 extends over 14 amino acids. Germline V gene sequence: CDR1 LNHDA, CDR2 SQIVND (reference sequence). The CDR3 sequence is CASSIRTRNSPLHF. The CDR3 DNA sequence: TGTGCCAGTAGTATCAGGACTCGTAATTCACCCCTCCACTTT.

The gene calls are TRBV6-8 and TRBJ2-7; unclear D gene. CDR3 length: 13 amino acids. V lost 8 bases to trimming and J lost 5 bases, with 16 bases between them. Looked up from germline, CDR1 is MNHGY and CDR2 is SAAAGT. CDR3 in amino acids: CASGAEAYHEQYF. CDR3 DNA sequence: TGTGCCAGCGGCGCTGAGGCGTACCACGAGCAGTACTTC.

The gene calls are TRBV5-1 and TRBJ1-6; D perhaps matches TRBD1 (6 bases). Between the trimmed V and J ends, which lost 4 bases and 9 bases, there was a span of 17 bases. Per germline, CDR1 SGHRS and CDR2 YFSETQ. The CDR3 runs to 15 residues. The CDR3 nucleotides read TGCGCCAGCAGCCTGCCAACAGGGAATTCTTCACCCCTCCACTTT. As protein: CASSLPTGNSSPLHF.